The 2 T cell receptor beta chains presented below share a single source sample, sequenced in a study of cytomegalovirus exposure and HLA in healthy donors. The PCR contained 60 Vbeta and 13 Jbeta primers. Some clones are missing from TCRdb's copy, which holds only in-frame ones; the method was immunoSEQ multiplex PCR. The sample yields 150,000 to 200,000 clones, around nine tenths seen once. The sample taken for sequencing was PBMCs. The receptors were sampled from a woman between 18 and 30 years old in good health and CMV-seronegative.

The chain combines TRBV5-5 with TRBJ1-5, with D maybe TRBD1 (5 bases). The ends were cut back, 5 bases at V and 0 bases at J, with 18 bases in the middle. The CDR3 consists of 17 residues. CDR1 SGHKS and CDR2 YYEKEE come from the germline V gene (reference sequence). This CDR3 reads CASSFATDPYSNQPQHF. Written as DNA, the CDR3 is TGTGCCAGCAGTTTTGCGACAGATCCTTATAGCAATCAGCCCCAGCATTTT.

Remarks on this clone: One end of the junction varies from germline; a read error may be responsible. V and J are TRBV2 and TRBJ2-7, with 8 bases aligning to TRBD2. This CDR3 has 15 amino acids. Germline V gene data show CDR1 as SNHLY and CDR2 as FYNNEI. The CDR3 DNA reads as TGTGCCAGCACTGAACCCCAGCGGGGGAACTACGAGCAGTACTTC. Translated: CASTEPQRGNYEQYF.